These 22 T cell receptor beta chains came from one sample sequenced in a study of cytomegalovirus exposure and HLA in healthy donors. The PCR was carried out with 60 Vbeta primers and 13 Jbeta primers. Data came from immunoSEQ multiplex PCR; TCRdb stores just in-frame clones and leaves some out. Here the sample spans 150,000 to 200,000 clones, 60% to 80% being singletons. The sequenced sample was PBMCs. The source is a woman in her 50s in good health and CMV-seropositive.

The chain couples TRBV5-1 to TRBJ2-1; D is undetermined. This CDR3 has 15 amino acids. Looked up from germline, CDR1 is SGHRS and CDR2 is YFSETQ. V gave up 0 bases and J gave up 6 bases, with 13 bases separating them. This CDR3 reads CASSLVTESLNEQFF. CDR3 bases: TGCGCCAGCAGCTTGGTAACAGAAAGTCTCAATGAGCAGTTCTTC.

The chain recombines TRBV5-1 with TRBJ1-4; no reliable D call. V lost 6 bases and J lost 4, with 13 bases in between. Germline V gene data show CDR1 as SGHRS and CDR2 as YFSETQ. The CDR3 has 14 amino acids. The CDR3 DNA sequence: TGCGCCAGCAAAAATGGGCAGCTTAATGAAAAACTGTTTTTT. Its protein product is CASKNGQLNEKLFF.

This sequence joins TRBV7-8 and TRBJ2-1; weak D call: TRBD2 (6 bases). This CDR3 spans 17 amino acids. CDR1 and CDR2 from the germline V gene are SGHVS and FQNEAQ. Trimming shortened V by 5 bases and J by 6 bases, and 23 bases separated the two germline ends. Here the CDR3 reads CASSVPSASGGGNEQFF. The CDR3 DNA reads TGTGCCAGCAGCGTCCCTAGCGCGAGTGGCGGCGGCAATGAGCAGTTCTTC.

The chain joins TRBV7-2 to TRBJ2-3, with TRBD1 as a possible D gene (6 bases). Germline lookup yields CDR1 SGHTA and CDR2 FQGNSA. The V gene lost 7 bases and the J gene lost 4 bases, with 9 bases spanning the gap. The CDR3 is made up of 12 amino acids. CDR3 loop: CASTGVADTQYF. The CDR3 bases are TGTGCCAGCACAGGGGTGGCAGATACGCAGTATTTT.

The rearrangement joins TRBV13 to TRBJ1-5, with 7 bases identical to TRBD1. CDR3 length: 14 amino acids. The V and J ends lost 5 bases and 3 bases, in that order; junction bases with no gene match: 4. Looked up from germline, CDR1 is PRHDT and CDR2 is FYEKMQ (reference sequence). This CDR3 reads CASSIRGVNQPQHF. DNA of the CDR3: TGTGCCAGCAGCATCAGGGGGGTCAATCAGCCCCAGCATTTT.

This sequence joins TRBV14 and TRBJ2-5, with 11 bases matching TRBD2. With 4 bases clipped from V and 5 bases from J, the junction kept 9 bases outside the gene matches. The CDR3 runs to 16 residues. Germline-derived CDR1 and CDR2 are SGHDN and FVKESK. CDR3 sequence reads: CASSRALAGVLETQYF. CDR3 bases: TGTGCCAGCAGCCGAGCACTAGCGGGAGTCTTGGAGACCCAGTACTTC.

The rearrangement uses TRBV2 and TRBJ1-6; 9 bases match TRBD1. V was clipped by 6 bases and J by 13 bases; unmatched bases: 7. The CDR3 length is 13 residues. Germline CDR1 is SNHLY and CDR2 is FYNNEI. Here the CDR3 reads CASRAGTGTPLHF. The CDR3, as DNA: TGTGCCAGCAGGGCGGGGACAGGGACCCCCCTCCACTTT.

The rearrangement uses TRBV5-1 and TRBJ2-7; 11 bases align to TRBD2. V lost 4 bases, J lost 5 bases, and 11 bases stayed unmatched. The germline gives CDR1 SGHRS, CDR2 YFSETQ. CDR3 length: 16 amino acids. The CDR3 loop is CASSTEGSGGADEQYF. CDR3 nucleotide sequence: TGCGCCAGCAGCACGGAAGGTAGCGGGGGGGCGGACGAGCAGTACTTC.

The V gene is TRBV6-1, the J gene TRBJ1-2, with 7 bases matching TRBD1. CDR3 length equals 15 residues. CDR1 and CDR2 from the germline V gene are MNHNS and SASEGT. The V gene end was trimmed by 7 bases and the J gene end by 4 bases; junction bases not matched to a gene: 12. CDR3 DNA sequence: TGTGCCAGCACCGGGGGGGAGGGGGCGCGCTATGGCTACACCTTC. Encoded protein: CASTGGEGARYGYTF.

The V gene is TRBV6-5, the J gene TRBJ1-2; D remains unclear. This CDR3 has 15 amino acids. Per the germline V gene, CDR1 is MNHEY and CDR2 is SVGAGI. V shed 2 bases and J shed 4 bases, with 14 bases lying between them. The chain's CDR3 is CASSYTVAQSYGYTF. The CDR3 DNA sequence: TGTGCCAGCAGTTACACCGTGGCACAGAGCTATGGCTACACCTTC.

The chain is built from TRBV12-5 and TRBJ2-1; 11 bases align to TRBD2. Germline loops: CDR1 LGHNT, CDR2 FRNRAP. Trimming cost V 6 bases and J 5 bases; bases outside gene matches: 0. The length of the CDR3 is 13 residues. The chain's CDR3 is CASGLAGDNEQFF. The DNA for the CDR3 is TGTGCTAGTGGACTAGCGGGAGACAATGAGCAGTTCTTC.

This sequence joins TRBV6-6 and TRBJ1-5, with no clear D. Germline loops: CDR1 MNHNY, CDR2 SVGAGI (reference sequence). V lost 0 bases, J lost 3 bases, and 9 bases lay in between. The CDR3 is made up of 15 amino acids. The CDR3: CASSYSMANNQPQHF. For the CDR3, the DNA is TGTGCCAGCAGTTACTCGATGGCCAACAATCAGCCCCAGCATTTT.

This clone was detected a few times. The chain carries TRBV28 and TRBJ2-7; 13 bases fit TRBD2. Germline trimming cut 5 bases from V and 3 bases from J; bases unmatched to any gene: 7. The CDR3 is 16 amino acids. CDR1 and CDR2 (germline): MDHEN, SYDVKM. CDR3 in DNA: TGTGCCAGCAGTCGGTCGGGACTAGCGGGACACTACGAGCAGTACTTC. It codes for CASSRSGLAGHYEQYF.

The chain couples TRBV29-1 to TRBJ1-3; D uncertain. CDR1 is SQVTM and CDR2 is ANQGSEA in the germline V gene. The CDR3 loop spans 14 amino acids. Trimming removed 3 bases at V and 5 bases at J, with 14 bases between. This chain's CDR3 is CSVEKVSLRNTIYF. Written as DNA, the CDR3 is TGCAGCGTTGAGAAGGTTAGCCTTCGAAACACCATATATTTT. Full variable domain (outside the CDR3, taken from reference TRBV29-1 and TRBJ1-3): SAVISQKPSRDICQRGTSLTIQCQVDSQVTMMFWYRQQPGQSLTLIATANQGSEATYESGFVIDKFPISRPNLTFSTLTVSNMSPEDSSIYLCSVEKVSLRNTIYFGEGSWLTVV.

This clone was observed a single time. The J gene is TRBJ2-2, the V gene TRBV5-4; D is ambiguous. The germline V gene has CDR1 SGHNT and CDR2 YYREEE (reference sequence). Trimming removed 5 bases from V and 2 bases from J, with 10 bases in between. The CDR3 is made up of 14 amino acids. The CDR3 DNA reads as TGTGCCAGCAGATCGAAGCTAAACACCGGGGAGCTGTTTTTT. Translation: CASRSKLNTGELFF.

The chain employs TRBV30 and TRBJ1-2; TRBD1 might be the D (5 bases). Trimming took 2 bases from V and 8 from J, leaving 21 bases between them. In germline, CDR1 is GTSNPN, CDR2 SVGIG (reference sequence). This CDR3 contains 15 residues. In nucleotides, the CDR3 is TGTGCCTGGAGTCACCCGGCTGGGGGGACTGGAGGCTACACCTTC. Translated, it gives CAWSHPAGGTGGYTF.

The genes are TRBV19 and TRBJ1-1; 8 positions match TRBD1. The CDR3 is made up of 14 amino acids. J gave up 1 base and V 5 bases, and 3 bases lay outside the gene matches. CDR1 is LNHDA, CDR2 SQIVND, per germline (reference sequence). The CDR3 region is CASSAGQGNTEAFF. DNA for the CDR3: TGTGCCAGTAGTGCTGGACAGGGGAACACTGAAGCTTTCTTT.

The CDR3 loop is CASSEYQGGHVKAFF. DNA of the CDR3: TGTGCCAGCAGCGAATACCAGGGAGGGCACGTGAAAGCTTTCTTT. V gene TRBV5-6 combines with J gene TRBJ1-1; D perhaps matches TRBD1 (5 bases). The CDR3 totals 15 residues. Trimming removed 4 bases at V and 9 bases at J, with 22 bases between. CDR1 is SGHDT and CDR2 is YYEEEE in the germline V gene.

The V call is TRBV4-2, the J call TRBJ2-1, with 10 positions matching TRBD2. Trimming at V came to 4 bases and at J to 6 bases, leaving 15 bases not matched to a gene. The CDR3 runs 18 residues. Germline V lookup: CDR1 LGHNA, CDR2 YNFKEQ. Written as DNA, the CDR3 is TGTGCCAGCAGCCGAACCGTCCAACTAGCGGGAAAACGCAATGAGCAGTTCTTC. It encodes CASSRTVQLAGKRNEQFF.

Only one count was recorded for this clone. This chain uses TRBV7-2 with TRBJ2-7; D is unclear. The DNA end favors TRBJ2-1, so the J call may be wrong. Germline V gene sequence: CDR1 SGHTA, CDR2 FQGNSA. The CDR3 loop spans 11 amino acids. CDR3 nucleotides: TGTGCCAGCAGCCCCGGGTGGGAGCAGTTCTTC. This gives the protein CASSPGWEQFF.

This CDR3 is CASSFGTDNEQFF. In DNA, the CDR3 is TGTGCCAGCAGTTTTGGGACAGACAATGAGCAGTTCTTC. The rearrangement links TRBV28 to TRBJ2-1, with 7 bases matching TRBD1. The J segment lost 5 bases and the V segment lost 3 bases, leaving 1 base of the junction unmatched. The CDR3 totals 13 residues. Germline assignment: CDR1 MDHEN and CDR2 SYDVKM.

This clone has a handful of counts. The V and J genes are TRBV5-1 and TRBJ2-5, with D maybe TRBD2 (5 bases). Trimming stripped 4 bases from V and 2 bases from J, with 15 bases between. The CDR3 covers 15 residues. Germline V lookup: CDR1 SGHRS, CDR2 YFSETQ. The CDR3 DNA reads TGCGCCAGCAGCAACATGCCGGGAACACAAGAGACCCAGTACTTC. This encodes CASSNMPGTQETQYF. Full variable domain (remainder filled in from reference TRBV5-1 and TRBJ2-5): KAGVTQTPRYLIKTRGQQVTLSCSPISGHRSVSWYQQTPGQGLQFLFEYFSETQRNKGNFPGRFSGRQFSNSRSEMNVSTLELGDSALYLCASSNMPGTQETQYFGPGTRLLVL.